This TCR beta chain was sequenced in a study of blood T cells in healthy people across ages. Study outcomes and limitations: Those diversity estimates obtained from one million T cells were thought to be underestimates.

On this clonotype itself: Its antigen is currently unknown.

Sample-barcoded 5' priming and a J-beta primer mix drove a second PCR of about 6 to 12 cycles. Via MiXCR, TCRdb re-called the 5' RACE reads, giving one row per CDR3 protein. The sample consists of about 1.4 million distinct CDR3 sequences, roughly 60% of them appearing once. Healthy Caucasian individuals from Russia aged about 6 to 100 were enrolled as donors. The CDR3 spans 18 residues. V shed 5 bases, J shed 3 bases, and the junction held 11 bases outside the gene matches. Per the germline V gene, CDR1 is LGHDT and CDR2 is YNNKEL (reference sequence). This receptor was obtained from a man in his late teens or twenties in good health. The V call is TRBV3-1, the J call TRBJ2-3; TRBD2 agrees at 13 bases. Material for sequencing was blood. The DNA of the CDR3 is TGTGCCAGCAGCTCCGGGACTAGCGGGGTGATTACTACAGATACGCAGTATTTT. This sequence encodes CASSSGTSGVITTDTQYF.